Following are 17 T cell receptor beta chains from one sample sequenced in a study of blood T cell repertoires in COVID-19. TCRdb's copy holds only in-frame clones and misses some; the assay was immunoSEQ multiplex PCR. The sample shows 300,000 to 400,000 clones, 85% of them seen only once. Sequencing was done on a sample of PBMCs or T cells enriched from blood (not recorded which). Receptors originate from a woman in her thirties who had been exposed to COVID-19.

The chain carries TRBV2 and TRBJ1-2, with D perhaps TRBD1 (6 bases). V lost 9 bases and J 8 bases, leaving 13 bases between the germline ends. The germline gives CDR1 SNHLY, CDR2 FYNNEI. There are 11 residues in the CDR3. The CDR3 loop is CARQGSEGYTF. In DNA, the CDR3 is TGTGCCAGACAGGGCTCAGAGGGCTACACCTTC.

This rearrangement joins TRBV7-9 to TRBJ1-2; D not certain. Trimming removed 3 bases from V and 5 bases from J, with 7 bases in between. Germline V gene sequence: CDR1 SEHNR, CDR2 FQNEAQ (reference sequence). This CDR3 contains 12 residues. The CDR3 loop is CASSFGGYGYTF. The CDR3 region has the DNA TGTGCCAGCAGCTTCGGAGGATATGGCTACACCTTC.

V gene TRBV6-4 combines with J gene TRBJ2-1; 8 bases are a match to TRBD1. The CDR3 contains 15 residues. Germline V lookup: CDR1 MRHNA, CDR2 SNTAGT. V lost 2 bases, J lost 5 bases, and 5 bases stayed unmatched. This CDR3 is CASSDNTGGHNEQFF. In DNA form, the CDR3 reads TGTGCCAGCAGTGACAACACAGGGGGGCACAATGAGCAGTTCTTC.

The chain employs TRBV18 and TRBJ1-2; D is undetermined. Germline values: CDR1 KGHSH, CDR2 LQKENI. The CDR3 has 17 residues. V lost 4 bases and J 8 bases, leaving 26 bases between the germline ends. Written as DNA, the CDR3 is TGTGCCAGCTCACGCCGGGAAGGCAGACCATTGGGTAACGGCTACACCTTC. The encoded protein is CASSRREGRPLGNGYTF.

This chain links TRBV7-3 with TRBJ2-3; D is possibly TRBD2 (6 bases). Germline lookup yields CDR1 SGHTA and CDR2 FQGTGA. There are 13 residues in the CDR3. The ends were cut back, 3 bases at V and 3 bases at J, with 7 bases in the middle. The CDR3 spells CASSLGLTDTQYF. As DNA, the CDR3 is TGTGCCAGCAGCTTGGGACTTACAGATACGCAGTATTTT. Full variable domain (missing parts from reference TRBV7-3 and TRBJ2-3): GAGVSQTPSNKVTEKGKYVELRCDPISGHTALYWYRQSLGQGPEFLIYFQGTGAADDSGLPNDRFFAVRPEGSVSTLKIQRTERGDSAVYLCASSLGLTDTQYFGPGTRLTVL.

V gene TRBV27 combines with J gene TRBJ1-1; 10 bases map to TRBD1. V gave up 3 bases and J gave up 8 bases; unmatched junction bases: 6. CDR1 and CDR2 (germline): MNHEY, SMNVEV (reference sequence). The CDR3 extends over 14 amino acids. DNA for the CDR3: TGTGCCAGCAGTTTTGGTATGACAGGGGGCGAAGCTTTCTTT. Translation gives CASSFGMTGGEAFF.

This chain uses TRBV6-5 with TRBJ1-4; 7 bases match TRBD1. Germline lookup yields CDR1 MNHEY and CDR2 SVGAGI. Losses at the gene ends were 9 bases for V and 8 bases for J; bases not matched to a gene: 9. This CDR3 spans 13 amino acids. CDR3 amino acids: CASNRDSQEKLFF. The CDR3 coding sequence is TGTGCCAGTAACCGGGACAGCCAAGAAAAACTGTTTTTT.

The chain uses TRBV3-1 (or the pseudogene TRBV3-2) and TRBJ1-6; D is unresolved. This CDR3 spans 16 amino acids. Germline CDR1 is LGHDT and CDR2 is YNNKEL (reference sequence). Trimming took 0 bases from V and 7 from J, leaving 13 bases between them. This CDR3 is CASSQDWGGSNSPLHF. CDR3 in DNA: TGTGCCAGCAGCCAAGATTGGGGAGGATCGAATTCACCCCTCCACTTT.

The genes are TRBV2 and TRBJ1-1, with D uncertain. With 6 bases removed from V and 4 bases from J, the gap between germline ends came to 12 bases. The CDR3 is 13 residues long. Germline CDR1 and CDR2: SNHLY and FYNNEI. The CDR3 coding sequence is TGTGCCAGCAGATCCGAGCTCCTCACTGAAGCTTTCTTT. This encodes CASRSELLTEAFF.

The genes are TRBV28 and TRBJ1-2, with 7 nucleotides matching TRBD1. Germline values: CDR1 MDHEN, CDR2 SYDVKM. After removal of 5 bases from V and 5 bases from J, the junction contained 8 bases not matched to a gene. The CDR3 has 14 amino acids. CDR3 bases: TGTGCCAGCAGTCTCCTCGACAGGGAGTATGGCTACACCTTC. Its translation is CASSLLDREYGYTF.

The chain employs TRBV6-5 and TRBJ1-2; TRBD1 aligns across 10 bases. The CDR3 has 16 amino acids. In germline, CDR1 is MNHEY, CDR2 SVGAGI. J gave up 3 bases and V 0 bases, and 4 bases lay outside the gene matches. In DNA form, the CDR3 reads TGTGCCAGCAGTTACTCATACGGGACAGGGGACTATGGCTACACCTTC. Its translation is CASSYSYGTGDYGYTF.

The J gene is TRBJ2-3, the V gene TRBV7-2; TRBD2 matches at 12 bases. The CDR3 is made up of 16 amino acids. V shed 3 bases and J 5 bases; nucleotides not matched to a gene: 6. Germline CDR1 reads SGHTA; CDR2 reads FQGNSA. The CDR3 loop is CASSFLLAGGLDTQYF. As DNA, the CDR3 is TGTGCCAGCAGCTTCCTACTAGCGGGGGGTTTAGATACGCAGTATTTT. The complete variable domain, with remaining parts taken from reference TRBV7-2 and TRBJ2-3, reads GAGVSQSPSNKVTEKGKDVELRCDPISGHTALYWYRQSLGQGLEFLIYFQGNSAPDKSGLPSDRFSAERTGGSVSTLTIQRTQQEDSAVYLCASSFLLAGGLDTQYFGPGTRLTVL.

This sequence joins TRBV7-3 and TRBJ2-1, with D possibly matching TRBD1 (5 bases). Trimming stripped 3 bases from V and 6 bases from J, with 21 bases between. This CDR3 region has 17 residues. Germline V gives CDR1 SGHTA, CDR2 FQGTGA. This CDR3 reads CASSFGLSGAGVNEQFF. Written as DNA, the CDR3 is TGTGCCAGCAGCTTTGGTTTGAGTGGGGCTGGCGTCAATGAGCAGTTCTTC.

This chain connects TRBV7-2 to TRBJ1-4; 8 nucleotides match TRBD1. J gave up 3 bases and V 6 bases, and 6 bases lay outside the gene matches. CDR1 is SGHTA, CDR2 FQGNSA, per germline. This CDR3 is built from 15 residues. CDR3 sequence reads: CASRKQGVANEKLFF. The CDR3 DNA sequence: TGTGCCAGCAGGAAACAGGGGGTGGCTAATGAAAAACTGTTTTTT.

The chain joins TRBV28 to TRBJ1-2, with D possibly TRBD1 on 6 matching bases. V was clipped by 5 bases and J by 0 bases, with 13 bases between them. The CDR3 loop spans 15 amino acids. CDR1 and CDR2 from the germline V gene are MDHEN and SYDVKM. The CDR3 sequence: CASSSGGQPNYGYTF. The DNA of the CDR3 is TGTGCCAGCAGTAGTGGCGGACAGCCTAACTATGGCTACACCTTC.

CDR3 loop: CASTLEGANTEAFF. The CDR3 DNA reads as TGTGCCAGCACCCTAGAGGGGGCGAACACTGAAGCTTTCTTT. This chain connects TRBV6-5 to TRBJ1-1, with 7 bases fitting TRBD1. The CDR3 runs to 14 residues. Germline V gives CDR1 MNHEY, CDR2 SVGAGI. V lost 7 bases and J lost 1; bases outside the gene matches: 6.

This clone was recorded only once. The rearrangement links TRBV30 to TRBJ1-1; D is uncertain. Trimming removed 0 bases at V and 2 bases at J, with 7 bases between. The CDR3 covers 13 residues. Germline V gives CDR1 GTSNPN, CDR2 SVGIG (reference sequence). CDR3 bases: TGTGCCTGGAGTGTATACAGAAACACTGAAGCTTTCTTT. The encoded protein is CAWSVYRNTEAFF. The full variable domain, in which reference TRBV30 and TRBJ1-1 provide the parts outside the CDR3, is SQTIHQWPATLVQPVGSPLSLECTVEGTSNPNLYWYRQAAGRGLQLLFYSVGIGQISSEVPQNLSASRPQDRQFILSSKKLLLSDSGFYLCAWSVYRNTEAFFGQGTRLTVV.